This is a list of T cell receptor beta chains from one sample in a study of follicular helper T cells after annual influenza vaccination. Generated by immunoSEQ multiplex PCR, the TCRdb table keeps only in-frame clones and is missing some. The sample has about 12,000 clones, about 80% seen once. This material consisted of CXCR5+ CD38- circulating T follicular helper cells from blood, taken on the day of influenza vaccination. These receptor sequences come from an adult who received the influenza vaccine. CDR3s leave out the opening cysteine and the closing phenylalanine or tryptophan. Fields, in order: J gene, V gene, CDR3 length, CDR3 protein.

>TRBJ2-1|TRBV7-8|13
ASSRGGGSVYEQF
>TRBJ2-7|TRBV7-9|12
ASSLARAGSEQY
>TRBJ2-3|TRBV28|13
ASRAGGGAPDTQY
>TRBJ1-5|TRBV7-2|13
ASSSHATSGQPQH
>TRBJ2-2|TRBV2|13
ASSEQGLGGGELF
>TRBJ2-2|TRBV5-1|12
ASSSRTDTGELF
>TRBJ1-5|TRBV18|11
ASSLQREEPQH
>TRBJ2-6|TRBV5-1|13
ASSWTGSGANVLT
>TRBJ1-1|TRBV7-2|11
ASSGDRNTEAF
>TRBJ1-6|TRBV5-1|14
ASSSAPGTANSPLH
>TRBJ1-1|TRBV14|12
ASSPLNRDAEAF
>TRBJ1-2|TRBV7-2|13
ASRGGTGPLDGYT
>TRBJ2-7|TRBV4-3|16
ASSQDIPATVRASEQY
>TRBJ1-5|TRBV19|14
ASSIEDRGLNQPQH
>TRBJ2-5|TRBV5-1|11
ASNSPGQETQY
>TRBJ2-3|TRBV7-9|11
ASSLGDPDTQY
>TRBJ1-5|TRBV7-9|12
ASSTGGINQPQH
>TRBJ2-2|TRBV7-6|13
ASSLADREAGELF
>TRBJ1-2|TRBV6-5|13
ASSYNPDGGNSLT
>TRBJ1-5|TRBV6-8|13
ASRTTRGSNQPQH
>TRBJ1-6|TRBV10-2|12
ASTRGGEDSPLH
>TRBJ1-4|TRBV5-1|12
ASSPEGRDEKLF
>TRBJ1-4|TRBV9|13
ASSAADRLIEKLF
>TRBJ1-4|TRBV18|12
ASSPPEGYEKLF
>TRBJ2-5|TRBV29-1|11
SVEVTGPETQY
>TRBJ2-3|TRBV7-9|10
ASSLQGNTQY
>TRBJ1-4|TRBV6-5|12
ASSYGDRGGKLF
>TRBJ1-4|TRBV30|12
AWSEDSTNEKLF
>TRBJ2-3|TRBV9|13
ASSRDRGGTDTQY
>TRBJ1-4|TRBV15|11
ATSRDQNEKLF
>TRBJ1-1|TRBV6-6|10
AAGAGSTEAF
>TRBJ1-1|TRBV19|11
ASSLPLDTEAF
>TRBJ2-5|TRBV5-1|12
ASSTGTGGQTQY
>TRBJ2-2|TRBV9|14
ASSVVTGDTTGELF
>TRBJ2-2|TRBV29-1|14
SVETEWTGGTGELF
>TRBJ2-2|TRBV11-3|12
ASSLSGRTGELF
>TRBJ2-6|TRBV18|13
ASSQQGSGANVLT
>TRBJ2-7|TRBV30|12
AWKKVAGDYEQY
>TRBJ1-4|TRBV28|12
ASSRVGTNEKLF
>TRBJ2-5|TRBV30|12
AWSVGLKVETQY
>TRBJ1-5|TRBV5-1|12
ASSWGGTNQPQH
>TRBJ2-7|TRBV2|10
ATQGPGGEQY
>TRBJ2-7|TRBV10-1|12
ASSTGTGFYEQY
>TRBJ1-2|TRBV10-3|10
AISGGSDGYT
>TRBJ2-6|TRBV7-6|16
ASSPIGRGSGGANVLT
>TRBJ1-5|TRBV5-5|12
ASSGHASNQPQH
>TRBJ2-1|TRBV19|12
ASRPTGQHNEQF
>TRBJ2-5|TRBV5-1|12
ASRGGAGFETQY
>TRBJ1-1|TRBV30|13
AWSPAGQGSFRAF
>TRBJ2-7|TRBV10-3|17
AISHLGTGGAYSAYEQY